Listed below are T cell receptor beta chains from one sample, sequenced in a study of T-cell reconstitution after alpha-beta-depleted transplantation in children. TCRdb passed the PCR reads through MiXCR, listing each CDR3 protein once. This sample has approximately 920 distinct CDR3 sequences, with just under 70% found just once. Sequences were derived from PBMCs, mostly from graft donor cells, sampled 60 days after TCRalphabeta/CD19-depleted stem cell transplant. Receptor source: a male patient between 2 and 10 years old who had a stem cell transplant for acute lymphoblastic leukemia, so the T cells may come from the graft donor. The conserved cysteine and the conserved F or W are not part of the CDR3 here. Fields, in order: CDR3 protein, J gene, V gene, CDR3 length.

GSSFVGTGEETQY | TRBJ2-5 | TRBV8-2 | 13
ASSLYLGSPLH | TRBJ1-6 | TRBV7-9 | 11
ASSPTGGSNEKLF | TRBJ1-4 | TRBV4-3 | 13
ASSVDYTDTQY | TRBJ2-3 | TRBV2 | 11
SVDSGREKLF | TRBJ1-4 | TRBV29-1 | 10
SAYQGGEQY | TRBJ2-7 | TRBV20-1 | 9
ASSTGPTYEQY | TRBJ2-7 | TRBV5-1 | 11
SVEEGWEDPYNEQF | TRBJ2-1 | TRBV29-1 | 14
STRRQGATEAF | TRBJ1-1 | TRBV20-1 | 11
ASSFPSKGGAQGQPQH | TRBJ1-5 | TRBV11-2 | 16
ASSKRTDTQY | TRBJ2-3 | TRBV27 | 10
ASSLKGDTQY | TRBJ2-3 | TRBV5-1 | 10
ATCKQIGTGIYNEQF | TRBJ2-1 | TRBV3-1 | 15
AISDSPGTEAF | TRBJ1-1 | TRBV10-3 | 11
ASTDSGTYSDTQY | TRBJ2-3 | TRBV28 | 13
ASRSKYEKLF | TRBJ1-4 | TRBV6-1 | 10
ASSLVDLGTVEQF | TRBJ2-1 | TRBV7-2 | 13
ASSLEGASSYEQY | TRBJ2-7 | TRBV7-2 | 13
ATSDLNQKDTQY | TRBJ2-3 | TRBV24-1 | 12
ASSSTGTGGSGANVLT | TRBJ2-6 | TRBV5-5 | 16
SAALPLADNEQF | TRBJ2-1 | TRBV20-1 | 12
SASGWGSAPLGTQY | TRBJ2-5 | TRBV20-1 | 14
ASSSLRSPGNTIY | TRBJ1-3 | TRBV3-1 | 13
ASSPGTSADTQY | TRBJ2-3 | TRBV28 | 12
ASSLTGTYGYT | TRBJ1-2 | TRBV5-1 | 11
ASSVAEGRGETQY | TRBJ2-5 | TRBV9 | 13
ASSPYPTGGSYEQY | TRBJ2-7 | TRBV18 | 14
ATSDSRSYEQY | TRBJ2-7 | TRBV24-1 | 11
ASSRPMLAKNIQY | TRBJ2-4 | TRBV12-3/TRBV12-4 | 13
ASSPSGIRNEQF | TRBJ2-1 | TRBV7-3 | 12
ASSLAAGVNTGELF | TRBJ2-2 | TRBV7-2 | 14
ASSQQMGTGIYNEQ | TRBJ2-1 | TRBV3-1 | 14
ASSPPGYNEQF | TRBJ2-1 | TRBV28 | 11
ASSRTGHTYEQY | TRBJ2-7 | TRBV6-5 | 12
SARVPYEQY | TRBJ2-7 | TRBV29-1 | 9
ATSETGLETQY | TRBJ2-5 | TRBV24-1 | 11
ASSLVRETQY | TRBJ2-5 | TRBV5-1 | 10
ASRGRHMNTEAF | TRBJ1-1 | TRBV6-1 | 12
SVERQNTGELF | TRBJ2-2 | TRBV29-1 | 11
SARLAGGETQY | TRBJ2-5 | TRBV20-1 | 11
ASSPELQNGYT | TRBJ1-2 | TRBV5-1 | 11
ASSYRLQETQY | TRBJ2-5 | TRBV6-2/TRBV6-3 | 11
ASSLFPGNYGYT | TRBJ1-2 | TRBV28 | 12
ASSSRVSYEQY | TRBJ2-7 | TRBV7-9 | 11
ASSHGSDQPQH | TRBJ1-5 | TRBV11-2 | 11
ASSDTRRSYNEQF | TRBJ2-1 | TRBV9 | 13
AFSLRGPQGDTQY | TRBJ2-3 | TRBV14 | 13
ASSFTRRFYEQY | TRBJ2-7 | TRBV7-9 | 12
ACSKQMATGIYNEQF | TRBJ2-1 | TRBV3-2 | 15
ASITGTLNTGELF | TRBJ2-2 | TRBV2 | 13
AISEPGAYEQY | TRBJ2-7 | TRBV10-3 | 11
SARGIAGYTDTQY | TRBJ2-3 | TRBV20-1 | 13
ASLVDLGTVEQF | TRBJ2-1 | TRBV7-2 | 12
ASSFSSYEQY | TRBJ2-7 | TRBV7-8 | 10
SARRPQGAGNTEAF | TRBJ1-1 | TRBV20-1 | 14
ASSLVLGEAF | TRBJ1-1 | TRBV13 | 10